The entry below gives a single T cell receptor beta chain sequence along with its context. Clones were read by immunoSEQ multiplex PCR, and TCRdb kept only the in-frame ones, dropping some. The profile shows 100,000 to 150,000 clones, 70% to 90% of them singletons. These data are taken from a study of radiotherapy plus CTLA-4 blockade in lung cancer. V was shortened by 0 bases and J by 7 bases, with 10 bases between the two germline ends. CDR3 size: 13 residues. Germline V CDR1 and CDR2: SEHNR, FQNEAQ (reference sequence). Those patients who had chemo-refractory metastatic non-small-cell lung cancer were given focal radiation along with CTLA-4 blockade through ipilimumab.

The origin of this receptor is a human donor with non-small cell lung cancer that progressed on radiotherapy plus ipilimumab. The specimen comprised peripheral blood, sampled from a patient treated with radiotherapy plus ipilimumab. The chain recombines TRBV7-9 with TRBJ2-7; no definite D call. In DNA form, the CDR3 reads TGTGCCAGCAGCTTAGCGGTAGGGAATGAGCAGTACTTC. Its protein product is CASSLAVGNEQYF.